This T cell receptor beta chain was sequenced in a study of T cell repertoires in cytomegalovirus infection. The wider study: Indications came from public TCR beta signatures; they pointed to CMV infection and to a matching HLA type. Study observations and caveats: Individuals carrying CMV plus the relevant HLA were identified by cumulative frequency of public TCR beta families.

The V gene's germline CDR1 is SGHAT and CDR2 FQNNGV. The CDR3 consists of 15 residues. The V and J ends lost 5 bases and 8 bases, in that order; junction bases with no gene match: 12. TCRdb processed the reads anew with MiXCR; each CDR3 protein has one entry. The sample lists 500,000 or so distinct CDR3 sequences; 16% were seen once. The table lists this clonotype with many counts. Its antigen is still unknown. Sequencing was done on a sample of CD8+ T cells from PBMCs. This receptor was taken from a human donor in good health (CMV status not recorded). Some clones in this sample may be carry-over from other donors' samples. The rearrangement links TRBV11-2 to TRBJ2-1; TRBD1 matches 7 bases. Written as DNA, the CDR3 is TGTGCCAGCAGCCCCCGGACAGGAAGTATCGATGAGCAGTTCTTC. It is translated as CASSPRTGSIDEQFF.